This T cell receptor (beta chain) was found in a study of blood T cell repertoires in COVID-19. The wider study: Donors in the United States, Italy and Spain gave samples during acute or convalescent COVID-19.

The V end lost 5 bases, the J end lost 4 bases, and 15 bases lay between the germline ends. The CDR3 contains 15 residues. Germline V CDR1 and CDR2: SGHTA, FQGNSA. As handled by the study authors: Reference gene primers were amplified, and this amplification served to estimate nucleated cell counts. Sequencing used immunoSEQ multiplex PCR; TCRdb keeps in-frame clones, though not all of them. V and J calls and clone size are copied from that table; D and trimming were computed from the DNA. The table includes some 150,000 clones, 86% detected once. This clonotype was sampled from a man between 65 and 85 years old with acute or convalescent COVID-19. The V call is TRBV7-2, the J call TRBJ1-5; tentative D call: TRBD1 (6 bases). The sample was peripheral blood. The CDR3 here is CASSAQQGGNQPQHF. CDR3 sequence (DNA): TGTGCCAGCAGCGCACAACAGGGAGGGAATCAGCCCCAGCATTTT.